This entry features one T cell receptor (beta chain) sequence. Its antigen target is currently unknown. Base qualities are not recorded, but no much larger clone differs from it by a single base. Donors were healthy HIV-negative adults with no recently reported acute infections or vaccinations. All donors were Caucasian adults living in Nashville, Tennessee, USA. CD4+ T cells were enriched by magnetic negative selection; naive cells were then positively selected on CD45RA, and the negative fraction formed the memory subset. Blood was collected by leukapheresis, and PBMCs were isolated by Ficoll-Histopaque density gradient centrifugation and then cryopreserved in liquid nitrogen vapor phase. Purity and quantity of every magnetically sorted T cell population were checked by analytical flow cytometry. From each sorted fraction, genomic DNA was isolated and quantified by UV absorbance on a Nanodrop 2000c.

This sample is part of a study of shared clonotypes between healthy human individuals (dated by TCRdb to about 2020). Concerning the study at large: The cohort comprised a couple of women and a few men aged 18 to 49 years. To estimate repertoire size and how much clonotype sharing occurs between individuals, the study deeply sequenced the blood TCR repertoires of a handful of healthy adults. To increase sequencing depth and limit assay-specific biases, TCR repertoire library preparation and sequencing were carried out by different laboratories using diverse techniques. For each donor, CD4 naive and CD4 memory were each given three plates, CD8 naive was given two plates, and CD8 memory was given one plate. Between about 0.94 and 10 billion PBMCs per donor were obtained by leukapheresis. The study at large found these results: The genetic and exposure-history diversity represented was limited by the small number of donors. Across a handful of donors, roughly 5.1% of naive CD4, around 3.3% of naive CD8, 2% to 2.5% of memory CD4, and approximately 0.4% of memory CD8 clonotypes were shared. Even with the large sequencing depth, rarefaction of the sorted-subset datasets indicated that sequencing was incomplete. Sampling was limited to blood, and TCR repertoires in tissue likely differ from TCR repertoires in blood. Based on pairwise subsampling, the degree of clonotype sharing among donors was expected to be affected by sequencing depth. Compared with non-shared clonotypes, the clonotypes found in all four sorted-subset donors had higher generation probabilities. Naive subsets generally had larger estimated clonotype richness than memory subsets did.

Using the deep immunoSEQ assay, multiplex PCR amplified TCR CDR3 regions from genomic DNA. Genomic DNA extracted from each cell subset was distributed evenly over all wells of several immunoSEQ 96-well plates, and each plate served as one replicate. For sorted subsets, about 200 ng genomic DNA, equal to about 30,000 T cell genomes, was loaded into each replicate PCR. The purified libraries were quantified using a Qubit 3.0 fluorometer, sized with a Bioanalyzer 2100, and then quantified again using the KAPA Library Quantification kit. A separate single-read 150-cycle Illumina NextSeq 550 flow cell was used to sequence each immunoSEQ 96-well plate. Under the source paper's analysis protocol: Because only junctional sequences without quality scores were contained in the immunoSEQ output, filtering matching that applied to full-length reads could not be performed. To assign V/J genes and CDR3, sequences were annotated using PyIR, a Python wrapper for IgBLAST v1.9, with IMGT germline references. Reads were filtered out if the reads had weak V/J assignments (E-value above 1e-6), no CDR3, stop codons, out-of-frame junctions, or ambiguous translated residues. V3J clonotypes were defined as sequences sharing an identical inferred V gene, J gene, and CDR3 amino acid sequence. The percentage overlap between two repertoires was calculated by dividing the number of shared unique clonotypes by the size of the smaller repertoire. Repertoire richness was assessed with RTK rarefaction, the Chao1 estimator, and Recon v2.1 estimates of unobserved clonotypes. OLGA was used to compute generation probabilities for all TCRbeta clonotypes that the gDNA method yielded from a handful of donors. In TCRdb, the immuneACCESS table is reduced to in-frame sequences with V and J assigned. These tables do not hold every clone; where another copy was compared, an unresolved V gene accounts for under half, and the others remain unexplained. That table furnishes V, J and clone size, whereas the DNA furnished D and trimming. The sample contains roughly 1,500,000 clones, nearly 99% of them found a single time. In total, the top ten clones hold around 0.45% of the sample.

There are 14 amino acids in the CDR3, from cysteine to phenylalanine inclusive. Kept here is only the CDR3 DNA, which spans 42 bases and is read in frame from base 1. Compared with germline, V lacks 5 bases and J lacks 6 bases; bases without a gene match: 10. From the germline V gene (reference sequence), CDR1 is SGHNT and CDR2 is YYREEE. The specimen sequenced was naive CD4+ T cells sorted from blood. The intended sense of this specimen's cell subset or site label: CD45RA+ positively selected. The receptor was isolated from a man aged 25-45 years in good health. The V gene is TRBV5-4 and the J gene is TRBJ2-7; TRBD2 aligns with 8 central bases. The CDR3 reads as follows: CASRSSGSRGEQYF. The DNA is TGTGCCAGCAGATCCAGCGGGAGTCGAGGCGAGCAGTACTTC.